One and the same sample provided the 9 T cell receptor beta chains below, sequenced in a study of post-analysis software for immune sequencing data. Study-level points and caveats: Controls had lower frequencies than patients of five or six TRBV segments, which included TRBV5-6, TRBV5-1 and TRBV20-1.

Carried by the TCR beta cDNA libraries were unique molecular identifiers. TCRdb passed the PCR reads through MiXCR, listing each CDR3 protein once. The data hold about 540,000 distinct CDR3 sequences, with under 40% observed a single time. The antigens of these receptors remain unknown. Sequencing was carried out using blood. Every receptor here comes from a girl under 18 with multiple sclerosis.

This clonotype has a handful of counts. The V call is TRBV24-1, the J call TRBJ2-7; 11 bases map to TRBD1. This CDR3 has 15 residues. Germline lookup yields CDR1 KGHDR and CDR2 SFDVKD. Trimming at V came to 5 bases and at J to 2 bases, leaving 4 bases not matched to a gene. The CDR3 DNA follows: TGTGCCACCAGTGGCCCGGGACAGGGGGCCTACGAGCAGTACTTC. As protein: CATSGPGQGAYEQYF.

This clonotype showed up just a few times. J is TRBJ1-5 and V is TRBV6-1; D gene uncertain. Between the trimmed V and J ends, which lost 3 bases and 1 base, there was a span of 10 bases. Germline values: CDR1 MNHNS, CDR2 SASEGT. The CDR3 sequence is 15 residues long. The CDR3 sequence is CASSEGRTSNQPQHF. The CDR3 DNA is TGTGCCAGCAGTGAGGGCAGGACCAGCAATCAGCCCCAGCATTTT.

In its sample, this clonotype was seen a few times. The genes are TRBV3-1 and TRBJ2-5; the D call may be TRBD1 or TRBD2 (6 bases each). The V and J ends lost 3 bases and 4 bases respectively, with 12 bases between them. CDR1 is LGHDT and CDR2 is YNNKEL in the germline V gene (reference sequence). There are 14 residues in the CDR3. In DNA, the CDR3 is TGTGCCAGCAGCCAGGGGGGCCTACGAGAGACCCAGTACTTC. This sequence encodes CASSQGGLRETQYF.

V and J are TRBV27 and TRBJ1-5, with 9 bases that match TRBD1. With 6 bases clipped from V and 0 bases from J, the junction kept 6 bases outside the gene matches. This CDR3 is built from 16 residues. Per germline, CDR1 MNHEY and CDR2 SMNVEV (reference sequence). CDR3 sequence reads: CASRGQGPNSNQPQHF. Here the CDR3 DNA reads TGTGCCAGCAGGGGACAGGGACCGAATAGCAATCAGCCCCAGCATTTT.

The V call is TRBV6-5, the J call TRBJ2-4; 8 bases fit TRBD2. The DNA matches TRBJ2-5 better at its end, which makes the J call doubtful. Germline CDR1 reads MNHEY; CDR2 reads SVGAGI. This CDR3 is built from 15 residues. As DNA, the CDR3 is TGTGCCAGCAGTTCCGTCGGACTAGCTCGGGAGACCCAGTACTTC. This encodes CASSSVGLARETQYF.

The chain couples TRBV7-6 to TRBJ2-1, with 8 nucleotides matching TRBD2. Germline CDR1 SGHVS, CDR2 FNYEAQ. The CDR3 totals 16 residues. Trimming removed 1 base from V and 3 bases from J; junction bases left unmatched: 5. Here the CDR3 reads CASSLERGTNYNEQFF. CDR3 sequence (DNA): TGTGCCAGCAGCTTAGAGCGGGGGACCAACTACAATGAGCAGTTCTTC.

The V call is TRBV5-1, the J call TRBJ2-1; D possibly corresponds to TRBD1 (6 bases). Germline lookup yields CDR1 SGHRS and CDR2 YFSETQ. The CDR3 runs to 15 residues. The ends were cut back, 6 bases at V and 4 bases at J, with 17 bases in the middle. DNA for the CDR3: TGCGCCAGCACCGTGACAGGTAGTAATTACAATGAGCAGTTCTTC. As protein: CASTVTGSNYNEQFF.

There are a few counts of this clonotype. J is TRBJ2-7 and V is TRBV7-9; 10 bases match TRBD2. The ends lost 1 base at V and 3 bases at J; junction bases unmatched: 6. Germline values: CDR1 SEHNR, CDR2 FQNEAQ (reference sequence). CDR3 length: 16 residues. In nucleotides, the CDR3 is TGTGCCAGCAGCTTAGTGCCTAGCGGGGGAGACTACGAGCAGTACTTC. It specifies CASSLVPSGGDYEQYF.

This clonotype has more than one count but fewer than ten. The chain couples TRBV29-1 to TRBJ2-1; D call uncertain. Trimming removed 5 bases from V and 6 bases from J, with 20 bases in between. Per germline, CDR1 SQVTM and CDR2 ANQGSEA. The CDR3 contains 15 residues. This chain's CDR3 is CSVLLRSMALNEQFF. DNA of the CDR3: TGCAGCGTTCTTCTACGGTCGATGGCCCTCAATGAGCAGTTCTTC.